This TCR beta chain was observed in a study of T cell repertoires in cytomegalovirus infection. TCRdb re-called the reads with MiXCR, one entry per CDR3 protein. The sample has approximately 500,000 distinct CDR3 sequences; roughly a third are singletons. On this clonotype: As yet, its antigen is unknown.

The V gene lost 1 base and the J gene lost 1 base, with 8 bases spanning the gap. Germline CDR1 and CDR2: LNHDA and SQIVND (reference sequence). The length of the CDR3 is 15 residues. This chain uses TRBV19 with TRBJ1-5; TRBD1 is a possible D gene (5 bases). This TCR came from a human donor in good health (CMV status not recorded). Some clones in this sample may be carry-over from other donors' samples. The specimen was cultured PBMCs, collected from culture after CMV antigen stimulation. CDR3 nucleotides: TGTGCCAGTAGTATAGTAGCAGGGAGCAATCAGCCCCAGCATTTT. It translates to CASSIVAGSNQPQHF.